This TCR beta chain came from a study of blood T cell repertoires in COVID-19. Study-wide context: Sites across the United States, Italy and Spain contributed samples from acute and convalescent COVID-19. From T cells, B-cell-depleted T cells, or PBMCs came the material, which was cDNA or gDNA.

The germline CDR1 and CDR2 sequences are SGHDT and YYEEEE. V lost 4 bases and J lost 9; bases outside the gene matches: 9. This CDR3 contains 14 residues. The authors' processing: Amplifying reference gene primers gave estimates of nucleated cell counts. Clones were read by immunoSEQ multiplex PCR, and TCRdb kept only the in-frame ones, dropping some. The V and J calls and clone size are taken from that table; D and trimming were inferred from the DNA. The table shows under 400,000 clones, with around 89% occurring only once. The material sequenced was peripheral blood. The TCR was taken from a man between 18 and 35 years old with active or convalescent COVID-19. The gene calls are TRBV5-6 and TRBJ2-1, with TRBD2 matching over 8 bases. The CDR3 sequence is CASSPLGLAGEQFF. The CDR3 coding sequence is TGTGCCAGCAGCCCCCTGGGGCTAGCGGGTGAGCAGTTCTTC.